These 7 T cell receptor beta chains share one sample of origin, sequenced in a study of regulatory T cells in long-lasting Graves disease. HTBI primers from iRepertoire and Arm-PCR of CDR3 regions yielded the TCR beta libraries. From the multiplex PCR reads, TCRdb called clonotypes with MiXCR, one entry per CDR3 protein. Of 430,000 or so distinct CDR3 sequences listed, 21% are singletons. Described time point: persistent/refractory GD, antithyroid drugs over 5 years with positive TRAb. TCR sequences were obtained from RNA taken from PBMCs. Sequences were derived from peripheral blood mononuclear cells (PBMCs), sampled when the disease was refractory, from a patient treated with antithyroid drugs. These receptor sequences come from a female donor with Graves disease.

The J gene is TRBJ2-3, the V gene TRBV28; perhaps TRBD2 as D (5 bases). Per the germline V gene, CDR1 is MDHEN and CDR2 is SYDVKM. V was pared by 8 bases and J by 7 bases, with 19 bases between. This CDR3 comprises 14 residues. The CDR3 coding sequence is TGTGCCAGCCCCTCGGTTAGCGTGACGAATACGCAGTATTTT. This gives the protein CASPSVSVTNTQYF.

As to this clonotype: It may be a read error: a sequence one base away is much more abundant. This CDR3 is missing its conserved last phenylalanine or tryptophan, likely due to a read error. The CDR3 is CSAKPQAGGETQYL. The DNA of the CDR3 is TGCAGTGCCAAACCCCAAGCGGGAGGAGAGACCCAGTACCTC. This rearrangement joins TRBV20-1 to TRBJ2-5, with TRBD2 matching 9 bases. Germline loops: CDR1 DFQATT, CDR2 SNEGSKA (reference sequence). There are 14 residues in the CDR3. V was pared by 6 bases and J by 4 bases, with 9 bases of the junction left unmatched.

The chain joins TRBV12-3 or TRBV12-4 to TRBJ2-7, with D perhaps matching TRBD1 or TRBD2 (7 bases each). The CDR3 consists of 15 residues. V gave up 1 base and J gave up 3 bases, with 13 bases separating them. The CDR3 here is CASSLVGGGGYEQYF. The CDR3 nucleotides are TGTGCCAGCAGTTTAGTGGGAGGGGGCGGCTACGAGCAGTACTTC.

This clonotype was seen more than once but under ten times. J is TRBJ1-5 and V is TRBV19; a weak D match, TRBD1 (5 bases). This CDR3 region has 16 residues. Trimming took off 1 base at V and 0 bases at J, with 10 bases between the two ends. CDR1 is LNHDA, CDR2 SQIVND, per germline (reference sequence). The CDR3 bases are TGTGCCAGTAGTATAGGAGGGGTTGGTAGCAATCAGCCCCAGCATTTT. It specifies CASSIGGVGSNQPQHF.

This clonotype was found many times. The rearrangement joins TRBV11-3 to TRBJ2-7; tentatively, D is TRBD1 or TRBD2 (6 bases each). The CDR3 has 16 residues. CDR1 and CDR2 (germline): SGHNT, YENEEA. V was cut by 5 bases and J by 0 bases, with 17 bases left in between. This chain's CDR3 is CASSPGAIGDSYEQYF. CDR3 DNA: TGTGCCAGCAGCCCGGGGGCCATCGGGGACTCCTACGAGCAGTACTTC.

A remark on this clonotype: A much larger clone differs from this one at a single base, so this may be a read error. The CDR3, as DNA: TGTGCCAGCAGTTTAGGGACAGGGGCGTTTGACGAGCAGTACTTC. Protein sequence: CASSLGTGAFDEQYF. The chain uses TRBV28 and TRBJ2-7; 10 nucleotides align to TRBD1. V gave up 2 bases and J gave up 5 bases; unmatched junction bases: 6. CDR3 size: 15 residues. Per the germline V gene, CDR1 is MDHEN and CDR2 is SYDVKM.

The V and J genes are TRBV9 and TRBJ2-7; D is tentatively TRBD1 or TRBD2 (5 bases each). The CDR3 has 12 residues. The germline V gene has CDR1 SGDLS and CDR2 YYNGEE. The germline V and J ends were trimmed by 7 bases and 4 bases, with 12 bases remaining between them. The CDR3 spells CASGRDGYEQYF. In DNA, the CDR3 is TGTGCCAGCGGAAGGGACGGGTACGAGCAGTACTTC.